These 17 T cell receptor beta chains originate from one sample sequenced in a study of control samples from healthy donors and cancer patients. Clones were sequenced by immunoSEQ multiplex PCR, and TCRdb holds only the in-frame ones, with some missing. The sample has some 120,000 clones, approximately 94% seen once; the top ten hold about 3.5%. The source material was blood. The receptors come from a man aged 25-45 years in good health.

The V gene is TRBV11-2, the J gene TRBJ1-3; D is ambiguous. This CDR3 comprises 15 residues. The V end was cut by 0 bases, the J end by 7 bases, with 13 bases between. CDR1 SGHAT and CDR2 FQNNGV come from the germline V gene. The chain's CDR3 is CASSLDTRLGNTIYF. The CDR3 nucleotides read TGTGCCAGCAGCTTAGACACGCGACTGGGGAACACCATATATTTT.

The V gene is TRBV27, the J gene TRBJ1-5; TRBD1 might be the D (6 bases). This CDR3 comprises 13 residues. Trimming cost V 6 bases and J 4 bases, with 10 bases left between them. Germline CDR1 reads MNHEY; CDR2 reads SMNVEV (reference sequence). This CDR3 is CASSPDRNQPQHF. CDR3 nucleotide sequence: TGTGCCAGCAGCCCAGACAGGAATCAGCCCCAGCATTTT.

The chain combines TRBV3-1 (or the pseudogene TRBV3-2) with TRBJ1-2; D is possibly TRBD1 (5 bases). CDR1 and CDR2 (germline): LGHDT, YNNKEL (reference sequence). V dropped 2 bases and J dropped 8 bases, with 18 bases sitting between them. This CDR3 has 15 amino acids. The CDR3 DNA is TGTGCCAGCAGCCAAAACCGGGGGGTATCCGAGGGCTACACCTTC. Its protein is CASSQNRGVSEGYTF.

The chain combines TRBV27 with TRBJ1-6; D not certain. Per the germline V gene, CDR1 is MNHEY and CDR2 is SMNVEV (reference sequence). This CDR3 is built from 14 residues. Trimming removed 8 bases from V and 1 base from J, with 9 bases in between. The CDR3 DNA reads TGTGCCAGCCGTGAGAGATCCTATAATTCACCCCTCCACTTT. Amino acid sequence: CASRERSYNSPLHF.

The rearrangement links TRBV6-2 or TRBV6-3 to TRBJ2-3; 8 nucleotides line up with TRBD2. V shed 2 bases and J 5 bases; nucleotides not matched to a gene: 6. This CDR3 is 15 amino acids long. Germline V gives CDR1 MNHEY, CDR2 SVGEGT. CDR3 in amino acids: CASSYVGGVGDTQYF. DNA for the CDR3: TGTGCCAGCAGTTACGTCGGGGGGGTCGGAGATACGCAGTATTTT.

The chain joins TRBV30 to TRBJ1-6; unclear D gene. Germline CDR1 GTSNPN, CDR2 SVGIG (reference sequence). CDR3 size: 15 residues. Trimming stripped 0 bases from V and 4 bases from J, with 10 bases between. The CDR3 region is CAWSVRENYNSPLHF. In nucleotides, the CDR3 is TGTGCCTGGAGTGTTCGGGAGAATTATAATTCACCCCTCCACTTT.

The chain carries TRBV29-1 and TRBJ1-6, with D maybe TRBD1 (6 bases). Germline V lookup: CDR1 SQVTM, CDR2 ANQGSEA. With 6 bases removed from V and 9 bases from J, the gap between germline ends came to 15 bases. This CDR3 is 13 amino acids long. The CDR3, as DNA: TGCAGCGTGCGCCGGGACACCTCTTCACCCCTCCACTTT. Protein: CSVRRDTSSPLHF.

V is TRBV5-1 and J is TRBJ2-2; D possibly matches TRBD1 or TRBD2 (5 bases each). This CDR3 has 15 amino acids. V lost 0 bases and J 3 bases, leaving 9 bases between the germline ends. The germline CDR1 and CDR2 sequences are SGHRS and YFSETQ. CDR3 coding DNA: TGCGCCAGCAGCTTGGAGGGACCCCACACCGGGGAGCTGTTTTTT. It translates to CASSLEGPHTGELFF.

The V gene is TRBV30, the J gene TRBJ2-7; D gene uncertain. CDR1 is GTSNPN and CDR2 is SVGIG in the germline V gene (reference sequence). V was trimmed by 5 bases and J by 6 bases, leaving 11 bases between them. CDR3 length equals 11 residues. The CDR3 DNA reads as TGTGCCTGGGCTCTAGTATCCGAGCAGTACTTC. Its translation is CAWALVSEQYF.

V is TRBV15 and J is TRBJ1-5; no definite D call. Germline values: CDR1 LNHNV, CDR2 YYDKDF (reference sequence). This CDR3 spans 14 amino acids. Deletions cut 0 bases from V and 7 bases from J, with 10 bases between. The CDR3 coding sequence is TGTGCCACCAGCAGAGATATGGTGAGCCAGCCCCAGCATTTT. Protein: CATSRDMVSQPQHF.

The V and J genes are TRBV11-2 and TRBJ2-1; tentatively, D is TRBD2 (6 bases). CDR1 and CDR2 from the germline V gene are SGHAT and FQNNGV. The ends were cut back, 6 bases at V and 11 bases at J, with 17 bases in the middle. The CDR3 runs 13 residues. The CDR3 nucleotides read TGTGCCAGCAGTCCCATGGCGGGGAACAAGCAGTTCTTC. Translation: CASSPMAGNKQFF. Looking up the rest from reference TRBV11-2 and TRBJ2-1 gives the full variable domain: EAGVAQSPRYKIIEKRQSVAFWCNPISGHATLYWYQQILGQGPKLLIQFQNNGVVDDSQLPKDRFSAERLKGVDSTLKIQPAKLEDSAVYLCASSPMAGNKQFFGPGTRLTVL.

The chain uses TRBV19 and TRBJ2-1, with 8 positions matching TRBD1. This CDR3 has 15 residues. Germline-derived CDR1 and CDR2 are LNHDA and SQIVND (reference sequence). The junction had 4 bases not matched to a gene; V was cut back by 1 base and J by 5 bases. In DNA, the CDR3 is TGTGCCAGTAGTATAGGGACAGGGACCCACAATGAGCAGTTCTTC. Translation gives CASSIGTGTHNEQFF.

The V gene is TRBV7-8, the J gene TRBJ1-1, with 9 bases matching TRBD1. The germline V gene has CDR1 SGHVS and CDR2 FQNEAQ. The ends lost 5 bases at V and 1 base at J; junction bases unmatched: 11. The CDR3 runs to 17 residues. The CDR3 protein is CASSGPIGQGSNTEAFF. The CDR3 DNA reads TGTGCCAGCAGCGGACCTATTGGACAGGGGTCGAACACTGAAGCTTTCTTT. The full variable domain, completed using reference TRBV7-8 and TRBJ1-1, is GAGVSQSPRYKVAKRGQDVALRCDPISGHVSLFWYQQALGQGPEFLTYFQNEAQLDKSGLPSDRFFAERPEGSVSTLKIQRTQQEDSAVYLCASSGPIGQGSNTEAFFGQGTRLTVV.

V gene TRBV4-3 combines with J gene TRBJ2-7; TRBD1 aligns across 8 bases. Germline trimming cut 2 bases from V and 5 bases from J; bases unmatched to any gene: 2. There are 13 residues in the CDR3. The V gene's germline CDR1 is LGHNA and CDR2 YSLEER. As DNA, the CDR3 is TGCGCCAGCAGCCAAATACAGGGGGACGAGCAGTACTTC. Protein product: CASSQIQGDEQYF.

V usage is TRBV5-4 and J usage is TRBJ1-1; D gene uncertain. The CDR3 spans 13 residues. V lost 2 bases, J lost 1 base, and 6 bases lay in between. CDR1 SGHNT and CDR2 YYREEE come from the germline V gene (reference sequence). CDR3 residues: CASSFSRNTEAFF. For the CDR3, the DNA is TGTGCCAGCAGCTTCAGCCGGAACACTGAAGCTTTCTTT.

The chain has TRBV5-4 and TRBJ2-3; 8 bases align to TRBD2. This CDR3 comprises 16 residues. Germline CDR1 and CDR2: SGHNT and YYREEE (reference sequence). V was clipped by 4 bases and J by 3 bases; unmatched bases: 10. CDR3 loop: CASSHPGTRGTDTQYF. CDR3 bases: TGTGCCAGCAGCCACCCCGGGACTAGGGGTACAGATACGCAGTATTTT.

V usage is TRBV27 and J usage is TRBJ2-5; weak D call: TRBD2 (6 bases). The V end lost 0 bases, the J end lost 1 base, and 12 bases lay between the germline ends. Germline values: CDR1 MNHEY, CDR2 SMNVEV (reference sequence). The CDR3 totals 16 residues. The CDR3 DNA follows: TGTGCCAGCAGTTTATCGGAGGGCAGCGGCCAAGAGACCCAGTACTTC. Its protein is CASSLSEGSGQETQYF.